Following are 6 T cell receptor beta chains from one sample sequenced in a study of CD8 T cells in Susac syndrome. An input of about 0.45 to 1 ug of RNA was subjected to reverse transcription using random hexamers. TCRdb itself ran the immunoSEQ multiplex PCR reads through MiXCR, one entry per CDR3 protein. The table lists about 100,000 distinct CDR3 sequences, about 95% of them singletons, with less than 0.35% in the top ten. The material sequenced was CD8+ T cells from PBMCs. These receptors all stem from a human donor with Susac syndrome.

The genes are TRBV14 and TRBJ2-1; the D is unclear. The CDR3 length is 16 residues. CDR1 and CDR2 from the germline V gene are SGHDN and FVKESK. V was trimmed by 5 bases and J by 7 bases, leaving 21 bases between them. Here the CDR3 DNA reads TGTGCCAGCAGCAACTCTCTCGGATCACTACAGAATGAGCAGTTCTTC. This sequence encodes CASSNSLGSLQNEQFF.

J is TRBJ1-1 and V is TRBV5-1; no reliable D call. V lost 0 bases to trimming and J lost 9 bases, with 9 bases between them. The CDR3 runs to 12 residues. Germline V CDR1 and CDR2: SGHRS, YFSETQ. CDR3 nucleotides: TGCGCCAGCAGCTTGGTACAAGGCCAAGCTTTCTTT. It translates to CASSLVQGQAFF.

This clonotype was picked up a small number of times. The gene calls are TRBV5-1 and TRBJ1-1, with D tentatively TRBD1 (5 bases). This CDR3 is built from 14 residues. Germline V gene sequence: CDR1 SGHRS, CDR2 YFSETQ. V was shortened by 4 bases and J by 11 bases, with 21 bases between the two germline ends. DNA of the CDR3: TGCGCCAGCAGCCTAGACGGGAGTACAGGTTGGGCTTTCTTT. Its translation: CASSLDGSTGWAFF.

The chain has TRBV20-1 and TRBJ1-2; maybe TRBD1 (6 bases). Germline-derived CDR1 and CDR2 are DFQATT and SNEGSKA (reference sequence). V was trimmed by 3 bases and J by 3 bases, leaving 11 bases between them. The CDR3 loop spans 13 amino acids. DNA of the CDR3: TGCAGTGCTAGGGGGACACCTCACTATGGCTACACCTTC. Amino acids: CSARGTPHYGYTF.

This chain joins TRBV29-1 and TRBJ1-2, with D possibly matching TRBD1 (5 bases). Germline V lookup: CDR1 SQVTM, CDR2 ANQGSEA. Deletions cut 2 bases from V and 0 bases from J, with 10 bases between. The CDR3 is 14 amino acids. CDR3 nucleotide sequence: TGCAGCGTTGAATGGGGCCGAGCTAACTATGGCTACACCTTC. Its translation is CSVEWGRANYGYTF.

V gene TRBV29-1 combines with J gene TRBJ1-5, with 8 bases lining up with TRBD1. This CDR3 is built from 13 residues. After removal of 4 bases from V and 5 bases from J, the junction contained 4 bases not matched to a gene. Germline CDR1 and CDR2: SQVTM and ANQGSEA. CDR3 DNA: TGCAGCGTTGGGACAGGGAGCTATCAGCCCCAGCATTTT. This gives the protein CSVGTGSYQPQHF.